This passage covers 18 T cell receptor beta chains from one sample sequenced in a study of type 1 regulatory T cells. TCRdb passed the reads through MiXCR, listing each CDR3 protein once. The table records 80,000 to 100,000 distinct CDR3 sequences, roughly 28% of them present only once. The source material was CD4+ T cells, either the whole sample or a sorted fraction (not recorded which). These receptor sequences come from a human donor in good health.

This sequence joins TRBV28 and TRBJ1-2; maybe TRBD1 (5 bases). This CDR3 region has 14 residues. From germline, CDR1 is MDHEN and CDR2 SYDVKM. With 6 bases removed from V and 5 bases from J, the gap between germline ends came to 16 bases. The CDR3 coding sequence is TGTGCCAGCAGCCCCCCGGGGGGGAGGTATGGCTACACCTTC. This sequence encodes CASSPPGGRYGYTF.

The CDR3 DNA reads TGCAGTGCTCCGTTGACGAGGGAGTGGGGCGAGCAGTACTTC. Its protein is CSAPLTREWGEQYF. The rearrangement uses TRBV20-1 and TRBJ2-7, with a tentative D call TRBD2 (5 bases). V gave up 5 bases and J gave up 6 bases, with 20 bases separating them. In germline, CDR1 is DFQATT, CDR2 SNEGSKA (reference sequence). This CDR3 is built from 14 residues.

This clonotype has a handful of counts. V gene TRBV6-2 or TRBV6-3 combines with J gene TRBJ1-5, with TRBD1 as a possible D gene (6 bases). The length of the CDR3 is 16 residues. Germline V gives CDR1 MNHEY, CDR2 SVGEGT. V lost 1 base, J lost 0 bases, and 10 bases lay in between. In DNA form, the CDR3 reads TGTGCCAGCAGTTACTACGGACAGAATAGCAATCAGCCCCAGCATTTT. This sequence encodes CASSYYGQNSNQPQHF.

This clonotype was found a few times. This chain joins TRBV12-3 or TRBV12-4 and TRBJ1-6; D is ambiguous. CDR3 length: 14 residues. Trimming took 6 bases from V and 6 from J, leaving 12 bases between them. The CDR3 region is CASSLVEGNSPLHF. The CDR3 DNA is TGTGCCAGCAGCCTCGTGGAGGGTAATTCACCCCTCCACTTT.

The genes are TRBV9 and TRBJ2-1; 7 bases align to TRBD2. V shed 2 bases and J 3 bases; nucleotides not matched to a gene: 5. This CDR3 has 15 residues. Per germline, CDR1 SGDLS and CDR2 YYNGEE. CDR3 loop: CASSVGTNHYNEQFF. The CDR3 bases are TGTGCCAGCAGCGTCGGGACTAACCACTACAATGAGCAGTTCTTC.

This clonotype was seen more than once but under ten times. The CDR3: CASSYSGASSPYEQYF. In nucleotides, the CDR3 is TGTGCCAGCAGTTACTCGGGGGCCTCGTCCCCCTACGAGCAGTACTTC. This chain joins TRBV6-2 or TRBV6-3 and TRBJ2-7, with D perhaps matching TRBD1 (6 bases). Deletions cut 0 bases from V and 2 bases from J, with 14 bases between. The germline V gene has CDR1 MNHEY and CDR2 SVGEGT. The CDR3 runs to 16 residues.

This clonotype was observed a handful of times. The chain links TRBV5-1 to TRBJ2-2; D unclear. CDR1 is SGHRS and CDR2 is YFSETQ in the germline V gene. The CDR3 sequence is 15 residues long. V was pared by 0 bases and J by 1 base, with 7 bases between. The CDR3 here is CASSLDSWNTGELFF. The CDR3 DNA follows: TGCGCCAGCAGCTTGGACAGTTGGAACACCGGGGAGCTGTTTTTT.

The chain combines TRBV4-3 with TRBJ2-2; the match to TRBD1 covers 8 bases. The CDR3 is made up of 16 amino acids. Trimming took 1 base from V and 3 from J; bases not matched to a gene: 4. The germline V gene encodes CDR1 LGHNA and CDR2 YSLEER. The CDR3 reads CASSQAPDRDTGELFF. The CDR3 nucleotides read TGCGCCAGCAGCCAAGCTCCGGACAGGGACACCGGGGAGCTGTTTTTT.

V usage is TRBV6-1 and J usage is TRBJ1-6, with D possibly matching TRBD1 (6 bases). The V gene's germline CDR1 is MNHNS and CDR2 SASEGT. The CDR3 is made up of 13 amino acids. The V gene lost 7 bases and the J gene lost 10 bases, with 14 bases spanning the gap. CDR3 residues: CASKPDSWSPLHF. In nucleotides, the CDR3 is TGTGCCAGCAAACCGGACAGTTGGTCACCCCTCCACTTT.

The J gene is TRBJ2-1, the V gene TRBV9; 9 bases agree with TRBD2. Trimming removed 4 bases from V and 8 bases from J; junction bases left unmatched: 10. Germline lookup yields CDR1 SGDLS and CDR2 YYNGEE. CDR3 length equals 15 residues. CDR3 amino acids: CASSPRASGMDEQFF. The CDR3, as DNA: TGTGCCAGCAGCCCCCGGGCTAGCGGGATGGATGAGCAGTTCTTC.

This chain uses TRBV11-2 with TRBJ2-5; 10 bases fit TRBD2. Germline CDR1 reads SGHAT; CDR2 reads FQNNGV. V dropped 5 bases and J dropped 4; count of bases not matched to a gene: 10. The CDR3 sequence is 16 residues long. DNA for the CDR3: TGTGCCAGCAGCGCACGGTCTAGCGGGAGTAGAGAGACCCAGTACTTC. Encoded protein: CASSARSSGSRETQYF.

V is TRBV18 and J is TRBJ2-7; 7 bases agree with TRBD1. Trimming removed 3 bases from V and 3 bases from J; junction bases left unmatched: 8. This CDR3 has 15 residues. Germline CDR1 and CDR2: KGHSH and LQKENI. CDR3 nucleotide sequence: TGTGCCAGCTCACCCGGGACAGACCCCCTCTACGAGCAGTACTTC. Amino acids: CASSPGTDPLYEQYF. The variable domain in full, with the rest retrieved from reference TRBV18 and TRBJ2-7, is NAGVMQNPRHLVRRRGQEARLRCSPMKGHSHVYWYRQLPEEGLKFMVYLQKENIIDESGMPKERFSAEFPKEGPSILRIQQVVRGDSAAYFCASSPGTDPLYEQYFGPGTRLTVT.

The V call is TRBV10-3, the J call TRBJ2-1, with unresolved D. The V end lost 0 bases, the J end lost 13 bases, and 25 bases lay between the germline ends. Germline V gene sequence: CDR1 ENHRY, CDR2 SYGVKD. The length of the CDR3 is 17 residues. The CDR3 loop is CAISESSLVRSTLHQFF. CDR3 DNA sequence: TGTGCCATCAGTGAGTCGTCCCTAGTAAGATCTACGCTGCATCAGTTCTTC.

The rearrangement uses TRBV24-1 and TRBJ2-1; no clear D gene. Trimming pared 3 bases from V and 0 bases from J, leaving 14 bases between. Germline V gene sequence: CDR1 KGHDR, CDR2 SFDVKD. CDR3 size: 17 residues. The CDR3 protein is CATSDARTHDSYNEQFF. The CDR3 nucleotides read TGTGCCACCAGTGATGCCCGGACCCACGACTCCTACAATGAGCAGTTCTTC.

In DNA, the CDR3 is TGTGCCACCAGCAATTTCGAGCCCACCGGGGAGCTGTTTTTT. This translates into CATSNFEPTGELFF. The chain employs TRBV15 and TRBJ2-2; D is unclear. V dropped 4 bases and J dropped 4 bases, with 10 bases sitting between them. The CDR3 loop spans 14 amino acids. Per the germline V gene, CDR1 is LNHNV and CDR2 is YYDKDF (reference sequence).

The rearrangement joins TRBV7-2 to TRBJ2-3; D gene ambiguous. CDR3 length: 12 residues. V lost 3 bases and J lost 7, with 8 bases in between. Germline assignment: CDR1 SGHTA and CDR2 FQGNSA. CDR3 sequence reads: CASSLPSNTQYF. The CDR3, as DNA: TGTGCCAGCAGCTTGCCGAGTAATACGCAGTATTTT.

The chain combines TRBV7-8 with TRBJ1-4, with a possible D match to TRBD1 (6 bases). Germline CDR1 is SGHVS and CDR2 is FQNEAQ. The CDR3 has 17 residues. Deletions cut 2 bases from V and 4 bases from J, with 17 bases between. The CDR3 region is CASSLRGPLDYNEKLFF. For the CDR3, the DNA is TGTGCCAGCAGCTTACGGGGGCCGCTCGATTATAATGAAAAACTGTTTTTT.

The CDR3 coding sequence is TGTGCCATCAGTGAGGAGTTGGATACGCAGTATTTT. It translates to CAISEELDTQYF. The rearrangement uses TRBV10-3 and TRBJ2-3; D gene unclear. The germline V gene encodes CDR1 ENHRY and CDR2 SYGVKD. The CDR3 loop spans 12 amino acids. V dropped 2 bases and J dropped 6 bases, with 6 bases sitting between them.